This is a list of T cell receptor beta chains from one sample in a study of cytomegalovirus exposure and HLA in healthy donors. Data came from immunoSEQ multiplex PCR; TCRdb stores just in-frame clones and leaves some out. The sample comprises hundreds of thousands of clones, 86% of which are singletons, and 0.83% rests with the top ten. Material: PBMCs. The receptors come from a woman aged 18-29 years in good health and CMV-seronegative. The CDR3 runs from the conserved cysteine through the conserved F or W. A D gene is named only where the DNA matches it firmly. Clone sizes are given selectively: once, few, many, or a class where the clone is expanded.

TRBJ1-5	NA	NA	TRBV27	TGTGCCAGCAGACAGGGAAATCAGCCCCAGCATTTT	CASRQGNQPQHF
TRBJ1-1	NA	NA	TRBV5-1	TGCGCCAGCAGCTTGGAACGGACAAGGGCTAACGCTGAAGCTTTCTTT	CASSLERTRANAEAFF
TRBJ2-2	once	NA	TRBV6-1	TGTGCCAGCAGTTCGGACACAAACACCGGGGAGCTGTTTTTT	CASSSDTNTGELFF
TRBJ1-1	once	NA	TRBV7-9	TGTGCCAGCGGATCGGAGACTGAAGCTTTCTTT	CASGSETEAFF
TRBJ1-1	NA	NA	TRBV6-5	TGTGCCAGCAGTTACTCCGACTTGCAAGCTTTCTTT	CASSYSDLQAFF
TRBJ2-7	once	NA	TRBV28	TGTGCCAGCGCCATAACAGGCACCTACGAGCAGTACTTC	CASAITGTYEQYF
TRBJ2-1	NA	TRBD2	TRBV6-5	TGTGCCAGCAGTTACGAAACTAGCGCGTACAATGAGCAGTTCTTC	CASSYETSAYNEQFF
TRBJ2-3	NA	TRBD1	TRBV7-6	TGTGCCAGCAGCTTTTTTGGGACAGGGGTTATAACAGATACGCAGTATTTT	CASSFFGTGVITDTQYF
TRBJ2-6	NA	NA	TRBV28	TGTGCCAGCAGTTTTTTTGGTGGTAGCGTTTCGGGGTCCTCTGGGGCCAACGTCCTGACTTTC	CASSFFGGSVSGSSGANVLTF
TRBJ2-7	NA	TRBD1	TRBV5-1	TGCGCCAGCAGTGTACAGGGGGGAGATTTCTCCTACGAGCAGTACTTC	CASSVQGGDFSYEQYF
TRBJ2-7	NA	NA	TRBV6-5	TGTGCCAGCAGTTGGCGGCCAGGGTACTCCTACGAGCAGTACTTC	CASSWRPGYSYEQYF
TRBJ1-5	NA	TRBD1	TRBV5-1	TGCGCCAGCAGCCCCGACAGGGGAGGTCAGCCCCAGCATTTT	CASSPDRGGQPQHF
TRBJ1-2	NA	NA	TRBV2	TGTGCCAGCAGCCCCATAGGCGGGGCGTACACCTTC	CASSPIGGAYTF
TRBJ1-1	NA	NA	TRBV6-5	TGTGCCAGCAGTTTGACGGGGAACACTGAAGCTTTCTTT	CASSLTGNTEAFF
TRBJ2-7	few	TRBD1	TRBV28	TGTGCCAGCGGACAGGGGAACGGCGAGCAGTACTTC	CASGQGNGEQYF
TRBJ1-1	NA	TRBD1	TRBV7-9	TGTGCCAGCAGCCTACCAGGGGGAAATCAGGCTGAAGCTTTCTTT	CASSLPGGNQAEAFF
TRBJ1-5	NA	NA	TRBV7-9	TGTGCCAGCAGCTTAGGGGCAGGTTTAAGTGAAAATCAGCCCCAGCATTTT	CASSLGAGLSENQPQHF
TRBJ2-3	NA	TRBD2	TRBV5-4	TGTGCCAGCAGCCCGGGGTCTGGCGGGGGAGTATATACGCAGTATTTT	CASSPGSGGGVYTQYF
TRBJ1-5	once	TRBD1	TRBV2	TGTGCCAGCAGTGAGACAGGGGTTAACAATCAGCCCCAGCATTTT	CASSETGVNNQPQHF
TRBJ2-3	once	NA	TRBV28	TGTGCCAGCAGTCTTAGCCCTGATTACCGCACAGATACGCAGTATTTT	CASSLSPDYRTDTQYF
TRBJ1-2	NA	NA	TRBV6-5	TGTGCCAGCAGTTTCTTCTATATGCATGGCTACACCTTC	CASSFFYMHGYTF
TRBJ2-2	NA	NA	TRBV4-1	TGCGCCAGCAGCCAAGATCCCGGTCAAGAGCTGTTTTTT	CASSQDPGQELFF
TRBJ1-5	NA	NA	TRBV18	TGTGCCAGCTCACCAACCCAGGGGCGTGGGGGCGTGGGCGGGCAGCCCCAGCATTTT	CASSPTQGRGGVGGQPQHF
TRBJ1-1	NA	TRBD1	TRBV28	TGTGCCAGCAGTCACGGGACAGGGGACACTGAAGCTTTCTTT	CASSHGTGDTEAFF
TRBJ1-1	NA	NA	TRBV5-6	TGTGCCAGCAGCCGGGGGGCAGGCAGGGCTTTCTTT	CASSRGAGRAFF
TRBJ1-1	few	NA	TRBV15	TGTGCCACCAGCACCGACGGAGACACTGAAGCTTTCTTT	CATSTDGDTEAFF
TRBJ1-5	NA	NA	TRBV19	TGTGCCAGTAGTATACGTTCCGGACAGACCGTTCGGAATCAGCCCCAGCATTTT	CASSIRSGQTVRNQPQHF
TRBJ1-5	NA	NA	TRBV28	TGTGCCAGCACCCTTAGAGGGATTAGCAATCAGCCCCAGCATTTT	CASTLRGISNQPQHF
TRBJ2-3	NA	NA	TRBV7-9	TGTGCCAGCAGCTCACAAAGCGGTAGCACAGATACGCAGTATTTT	CASSSQSGSTDTQYF
TRBJ2-2	NA	TRBD2	TRBV6-5	TGTGCCAGCAATTCGGGGGGGGCCGGCGGGGAGCTGTTTTTT	CASNSGGAGGELFF
TRBJ1-1	NA	NA	TRBV9	TGTGCCAGCAGCCCCTACGAGAACACTGAAGCTTTCTTT	CASSPYENTEAFF
TRBJ1-2	NA	NA	TRBV9	TGTGCCAGCCAGACAGGTTCGTCTGGCTACACCTTC	CASQTGSSGYTF
TRBJ1-4	NA	NA	TRBV4-1	TGTGCCAGCAGCCAACTTTACAGGGTAGCAGATGAAAAACTGTTTTTT	CASSQLYRVADEKLFF
TRBJ1-4	NA	TRBD1	TRBV5-4	TGTGCCAGCAGCCGGGACAGGGGTGAAAAACTGTTTTTT	CASSRDRGEKLFF
TRBJ1-1	NA	NA	TRBV7-8	TGTGCCAGCAGCTTATCCGGGGTGAACACTGAAGCTTTCTTT	CASSLSGVNTEAFF
TRBJ2-1	NA	NA	TRBV2	TGTGCCAGCAGTGGGCCCCGGGACTCCGTCGGGAATGAGCAGTTCTTC	CASSGPRDSVGNEQFF
TRBJ2-3	NA	NA	TRBV27	TGTGCCACCCTGGGCCAGAGCACAGATACGCAGTATTTT	CATLGQSTDTQYF
TRBJ2-2	NA	NA	TRBV9	TGTGCCAGCAGCGCCCATCTGGGGCAGGCCGGGGAGCTGTTTTTT	CASSAHLGQAGELFF
TRBJ2-7	NA	NA	TRBV29-1	TGCAGCGTTGTGGCGGCGCAACACGAGCAGTACTTC	CSVVAAQHEQYF
TRBJ2-1	NA	TRBD2	TRBV4-2	TGTGCCAGCAGCCAAGTCCAGCGGGAGGCCCGCGATCCCTACAATGAGCAGTTCTTC	CASSQVQREARDPYNEQFF
TRBJ1-5	NA	NA	TRBV9	TGTGCCAGCAGCGTAGCCGGGGATAGCAATCAGCCCCAGCATTTT	CASSVAGDSNQPQHF
TRBJ2-3	NA	NA	TRBV4-1	TGCGCCAGCAGCCAACGGGGGACTAGCACAGATACGCAGTATTTT	CASSQRGTSTDTQYF